The 15 T cell receptor beta chains presented below share a single source sample, sequenced in a study of patients and donors after allogeneic stem cell transplantation. Each CDR3 protein gets one entry after TCRdb re-called the RT-PCR reads with MiXCR. Here the sample spans about 410,000 distinct CDR3 sequences, 16% being singletons. Sequenced: blood, either unsorted or a sorted T cell fraction (not recorded which). These receptors were taken from a human donor who was either an allogeneic HSCT recipient or a stem cell or donor lymphocyte infusion donor (not recorded which). It is not recorded whose cells these are; they may come from a transplant donor.

The chain combines TRBV28 with TRBJ2-1; 9 nucleotides align to TRBD1. The junction had 2 bases not matched to a gene; V was cut back by 1 base and J by 4 bases. Per the germline V gene, CDR1 is MDHEN and CDR2 is SYDVKM. There are 15 residues in the CDR3. In DNA, the CDR3 is TGTGCCAGCAGTTTATTGGGACAGGGATACAATGAGCAGTTCTTC. Amino acid sequence: CASSLLGQGYNEQFF.

V and J are TRBV7-6 and TRBJ1-1, with a tentative D call TRBD1 (5 bases). The germline gives CDR1 SGHVS, CDR2 FNYEAQ. Trimming stripped 2 bases from V and 3 bases from J, with 10 bases between. The CDR3 covers 14 residues. The CDR3 bases are TGTGCCAGCAGCTTATTTCAGGGCGACACTGAAGCTTTCTTT. Translating gives CASSLFQGDTEAFF.

This clonotype turned up a few times. The J gene is TRBJ1-5, the V gene TRBV7-8; D call uncertain. The length of the CDR3 is 16 residues. The V end was cut by 5 bases, the J end by 2 bases, with 16 bases between. Germline V lookup: CDR1 SGHVS, CDR2 FQNEAQ. This chain's CDR3 is CASSRGYPRGNQPQHF. CDR3 nucleotides: TGTGCCAGCAGCCGCGGCTACCCCCGGGGCAATCAGCCCCAGCATTTT.

This clonotype appeared a few times. Germline is not matched at one junction end, which may reflect a read error. The J gene is TRBJ1-5, the V gene TRBV16; D not resolved. This CDR3 region has 13 residues. From germline, CDR1 is KGHSY and CDR2 FQNENV. CDR3 coding DNA: TGTGCCAGCAGCCAATCGGAGGGCACGACCAGGAATTTT. It yields the protein CASSQSEGTTRNF. Combining the CDR3 with reference TRBV16 and TRBJ1-5 gives the whole variable domain GEEVAQTPKHLVRGEGQKAKLYCAPIKGHSYVFWYQQVLKNEFKFLISFQNENVFDETGMPKERFSAKCLPNSPCSLEIQATKLEDSAVYFCASSQSEGTTRNFGDGTRLSIL.

This clonotype was picked up many times. The V gene is TRBV29-1, the J gene TRBJ2-1, with 7 bases fitting TRBD2. The V gene's germline CDR1 is SQVTM and CDR2 ANQGSEA. The CDR3 runs 15 residues. The V gene end was trimmed by 3 bases and the J gene end by 4 bases; junction bases not matched to a gene: 9. Here the CDR3 reads CSVDEPGGRYNEQFF. The CDR3 region has the DNA TGCAGCGTTGACGAACCGGGGGGACGGTACAATGAGCAGTTCTTC.

This clonotype occurred many times. The V and J genes are TRBV12-3 or TRBV12-4 and TRBJ2-7, with D perhaps matching TRBD1 (6 bases). The V end lost 6 bases, the J end lost 0 bases, and 15 bases lay between the germline ends. This CDR3 has 15 amino acids. The CDR3 coding sequence is TGTGCCAGCAGGCGAGACAGGCTGAGCTCCTACGAGCAGTACTTC. It codes for CASRRDRLSSYEQYF.

This clonotype has a count of ten or more. J is TRBJ2-1 and V is TRBV12-3 or TRBV12-4; 11 positions agree with TRBD2. The J segment lost 5 bases and the V segment lost 5 bases, leaving 5 bases of the junction unmatched. This CDR3 region has 15 residues. DNA for the CDR3: TGTGCCAGCAGTAGTTTTAGCGGGAGGGACAATGAGCAGTTCTTC. Protein product: CASSSFSGRDNEQFF.

This clonotype was observed a few times. The V and J genes are TRBV9 and TRBJ1-2; weak D call: TRBD1 (6 bases). The CDR3 runs 12 residues. Trimming cost V 2 bases and J 8 bases, with 10 bases left between them. Per germline, CDR1 SGDLS and CDR2 YYNGEE. CDR3 coding DNA: TGTGCCAGCAGCGTCTCAGGGGACGGCTACACCTTC. This sequence encodes CASSVSGDGYTF.

This clonotype occurred many times. This chain links TRBV5-1 with TRBJ2-3; D might be TRBD1 (6 bases). This CDR3 has 16 amino acids. Germline loops: CDR1 SGHRS, CDR2 YFSETQ. Trimming stripped 1 base from V and 0 bases from J, with 12 bases between. CDR3 amino acids: CASSLRGRGSTDTQYF. The CDR3 DNA follows: TGCGCCAGCAGCTTGAGAGGCAGGGGAAGCACAGATACGCAGTATTTT.

The rearrangement links TRBV2 to TRBJ1-2, with D unresolved. Trimming removed 6 bases from V and 5 bases from J, with 16 bases in between. Germline V gives CDR1 SNHLY, CDR2 FYNNEI. The CDR3 sequence is 14 residues long. DNA for the CDR3: TGTGCCAGCAGAGACCGGACTTCGATGTATGGCTACACCTTC. Its protein is CASRDRTSMYGYTF.

In this sample, this clonotype turned up a few times. The V and J genes are TRBV2 and TRBJ2-1; D gene uncertain. The CDR3 length is 15 residues. Germline lookup yields CDR1 SNHLY and CDR2 FYNNEI. V was pared by 6 bases and J by 0 bases, with 12 bases between. CDR3 residues: CASSQLGVSYNEQFF. CDR3 in DNA: TGTGCCAGCAGCCAGCTAGGTGTCTCCTACAATGAGCAGTTCTTC. Variable domain in full (rest from reference TRBV2 and TRBJ2-1): EPEVTQTPSHQVTQMGQEVILRCVPISNHLYFYWYRQILGQKVEFLVSFYNNEISEKSEIFDDQFSVERPDGSNFTLKIRSTKLEDSAMYFCASSQLGVSYNEQFFGPGTRLTVL.

The chain has TRBV29-1 and TRBJ2-3; D remains unclear. CDR1 and CDR2 (germline): SQVTM, ANQGSEA. V lost 1 base, J lost 7 bases, and 12 bases lay in between. CDR3 length: 13 residues. The CDR3, as DNA: TGCAGCGTTGAAGCTGGCGTTCCGTATACGCAGTATTTT. Translating it yields CSVEAGVPYTQYF.

The table lists this clonotype with a few counts. The chain is built from TRBV7-3 and TRBJ2-3; 8 bases are shared with TRBD2. The length of the CDR3 is 16 residues. Germline V CDR1 and CDR2: SGHTA, FQGTGA. J gave up 4 bases and V 1 base, and 7 bases lay outside the gene matches. This CDR3 is CASSLRGSGSADTQYF. The CDR3 nucleotides read TGTGCCAGCAGCTTAAGGGGGAGCGGGAGTGCAGATACGCAGTATTTT.

The genes are TRBV20-1 and TRBJ1-1, with 7 bases matching TRBD1. CDR1 and CDR2 from the germline V gene are DFQATT and SNEGSKA (reference sequence). The J segment lost 2 bases and the V segment lost 4 bases, leaving 4 bases of the junction unmatched. CDR3 size: 13 residues. The CDR3 DNA follows: TGCAGTGCTAAGCGACAGGGCAACACTGAAGCTTTCTTT. Its protein product is CSAKRQGNTEAFF.

The chain uses TRBV28 and TRBJ2-7, with TRBD2 identical over 12 bases. The ends lost 8 bases at V and 3 bases at J; junction bases unmatched: 11. CDR1 and CDR2 (germline): MDHEN, SYDVKM. This CDR3 is 16 amino acids long. Here the CDR3 reads CASAGLAGLWNYEQYF. The CDR3 DNA follows: TGTGCCAGCGCGGGACTAGCGGGCTTGTGGAACTACGAGCAGTACTTC.